This T cell receptor beta chain was documented in a study of blood T cells in healthy people across ages. Primers used in a second PCR of about 7 to 12 cycles were a sample-barcoded 5' primer and a J-beta primer mix. MiXCR was run by TCRdb on the 5' RACE reads, yielding one entry per CDR3 protein. Of about 1,800,000 distinct CDR3 sequences detected, about 30% appear once; the ten largest clones hold roughly 8%. Sequencing was performed on blood. The sequence was obtained from a woman aged 25 to 39 in good health.

CDR3 amino acids: CSALRTGTDTQYF. The CDR3, as DNA: TGCAGTGCCCTACGAACGGGCACAGATACGCAGTATTTT. The chain has TRBV20-1 and TRBJ2-3; unclear D gene. The germline V and J ends were trimmed by 6 bases and 1 base, with 11 bases remaining between them. Germline V lookup: CDR1 DFQATT, CDR2 SNEGSKA (reference sequence). This CDR3 has 13 amino acids.